This T cell receptor (beta chain) was sequenced for a study of post-analysis software for immune sequencing data. The table lists this clonotype with many counts. Antigen unknown. The length of the CDR3 is 14 residues. J was trimmed by 7 bases and V by 5 bases; bases with no gene match: 8. Unique molecular identifiers had been added to the TCR beta cDNA libraries. TCRdb reanalysed the PCR reads using MiXCR and keeps one entry per CDR3 protein. The sample lists 150,000 to 200,000 distinct CDR3 sequences, approximately 28% occurring once. Study-level results: Significantly lower normalized Chao1 diversity was found in patients with multiple sclerosis relative to controls. Included in a set of four or five TRBV segments more frequent in patients than controls were TRBV5-6, TRBV5-1 and TRBV20-1.

The clonotype comes from a girl under 18 with multiple sclerosis. The rearrangement uses TRBV12-3 or TRBV12-4 and TRBJ2-1; 7 nucleotides align to TRBD1. Sequences were obtained from blood. The CDR3 is CASSRTDRSNEQFF. DNA for the CDR3: TGTGCCAGCAGTAGAACGGACAGGTCAAATGAGCAGTTCTTC.